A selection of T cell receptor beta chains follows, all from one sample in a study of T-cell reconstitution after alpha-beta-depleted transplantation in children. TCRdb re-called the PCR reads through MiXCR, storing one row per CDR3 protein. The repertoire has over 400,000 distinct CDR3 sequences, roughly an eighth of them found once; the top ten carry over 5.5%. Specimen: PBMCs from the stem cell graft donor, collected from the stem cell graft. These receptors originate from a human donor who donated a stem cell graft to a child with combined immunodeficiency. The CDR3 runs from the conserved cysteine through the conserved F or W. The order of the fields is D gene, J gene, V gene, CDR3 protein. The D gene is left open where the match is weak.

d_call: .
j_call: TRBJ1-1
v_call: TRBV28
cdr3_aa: CASKGDTEAFF

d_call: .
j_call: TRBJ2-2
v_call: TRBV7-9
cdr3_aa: CAPPSDTGELFF

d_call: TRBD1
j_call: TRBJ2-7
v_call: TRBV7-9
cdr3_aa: CASSPPDRGHEQYF

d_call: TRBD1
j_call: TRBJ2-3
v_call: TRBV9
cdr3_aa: CASSVNPGTGVADTQYF

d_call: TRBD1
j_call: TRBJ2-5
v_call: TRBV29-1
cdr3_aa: CSVRTGALRTQYF

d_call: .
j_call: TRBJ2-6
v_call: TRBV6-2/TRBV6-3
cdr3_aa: CASSRAHYSGANVLTF

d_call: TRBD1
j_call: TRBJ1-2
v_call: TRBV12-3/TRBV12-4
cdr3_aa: CASSGTGPGYTF

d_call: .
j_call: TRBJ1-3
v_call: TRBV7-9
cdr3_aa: CASSLGRGLNTIYF

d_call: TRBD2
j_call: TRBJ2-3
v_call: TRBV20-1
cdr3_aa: CSAPGLAGRADTQYF

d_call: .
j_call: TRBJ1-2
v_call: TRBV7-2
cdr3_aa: CASSSTDTYYGYTF

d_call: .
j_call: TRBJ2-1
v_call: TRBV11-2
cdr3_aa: CASSLYPVGSYNEQFF

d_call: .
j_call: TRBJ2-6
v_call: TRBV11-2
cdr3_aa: CASSLVPRAPIGANVLTF

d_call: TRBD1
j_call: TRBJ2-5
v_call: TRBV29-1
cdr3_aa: CSGGQGLETQYF

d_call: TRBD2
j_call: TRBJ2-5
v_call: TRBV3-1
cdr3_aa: CASCFWASGPRKYQETQYF

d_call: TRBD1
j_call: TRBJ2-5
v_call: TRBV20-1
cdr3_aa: CSARGVFQPQPGQLIQETQYF

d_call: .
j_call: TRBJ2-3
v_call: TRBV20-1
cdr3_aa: CSARPPRSTDTQYF

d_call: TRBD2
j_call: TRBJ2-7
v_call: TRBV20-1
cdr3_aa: CSARDRWEGSYEQYF

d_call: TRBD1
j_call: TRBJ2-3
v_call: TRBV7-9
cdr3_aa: CASSRRGRGSPDTQYF